This record concerns one T cell receptor (beta chain) sequence. Its target antigen remains unknown. No qualities accompany the bases; no much larger clone lies one base away. Libraries were prepared through 5' RACE. Reads for this sample came from an Illumina HiSeq 2500. A second 7 to 11 cycle PCR used a sample-barcoded 5' primer and a J-beta primer mix. Each TCR beta cDNA molecule received a unique molecular identifier from a template-switch 5' adaptor carrying 12 random nucleotides. At least 2.5 million CDR3-containing paired-end reads were obtained from each sample. First-strand cDNA synthesis was performed from all RNA using the Mint cDNA synthesis kit, with priming by a TRBC-specific oligonucleotide. Following uracil-DNA glycosylase treatment, all cDNA underwent a first 18-cycle PCR with the universal primers M1SS and BC2_uni_R. Per the original workflow: Normalization of each sample was performed by random selection of 1 million high-quality reads, each carrying a distinct molecular identifier. Instead of being binned into consensus sequences, reads with shared molecular identifiers were discarded. MiTCR, run with a Q25 quality threshold and the strictest error-elimination algorithm, handled CDR3 identification, clonotype clustering and error correction. Lower-bound total TCR beta diversity was estimated with a nonparametric unseen species model using Euler transformation. TCRdb reanalyzed the raw reads on its own, using fastp at Q25 for trimming and MiXCR for clone calling, and kept in-frame beta chains. Rows are unified per CDR3 protein, each entry keeping the most common DNA and genes. In this record, the V and J calls reflect TCRdb's handling and not the investigators' own analysis. In all, the sample holds 380,000 or so distinct CDR3 sequences, and 52% of those were seen once. Together, the top ten hold approximately 51% of the sample.

This sample is part of a study of blood T cells in healthy people across ages (dated by TCRdb to the mid-2010s). Study-level background: Template switching captured roughly one uniquely barcoded TCR beta cDNA molecule per two T cells in model experiments. Using deep sequencing normalized with unique cDNA molecular identifiers, the study measured how TCR beta repertoire diversity changes with age. The donors were split into four age groups: young (average 16 years), middle-aged (around 37), aged (approximately 59) and long-lived (over 75). To avoid experimental bias, donors of different ages were randomly spread across the sequencing lanes. Using the same blood draw, the study looked at two additional independent replicas of 1 million unique cDNA reads for two donors, one aged 18 to 30 and the other aged 80 or older. Results the study describes overall, beyond this receptor: Since profiling was done on bulk unsorted PBMCs, naive and antigen-experienced compartments could not be conclusively compared. Total diversity estimates from one million sequenced T cells were considered lower bounds and underestimates. As age increased, observed TCR beta diversity per million T cells dropped in a roughly linear way, and a significant reduction was already evident by age 40. Donor CMV infection status was unknown, potentially confounding age-related changes in expanded clonotypes. Compared with the aged group, the long-lived group had more naive CD4+ T cells, fewer expanded clones and increased TCR diversity, suggesting age selection. A strong correlation was found between observed TCR beta diversity and the percentage of naive T cells measured by flow cytometry.

Systemically healthy Caucasian individuals from Russia, some 38 in total and aged about 6 to 90 years, were included as donors. Around 9.9 milliliters of peripheral blood were collected from each donor into EDTA-treated Vacutainer tubes. Ficoll-Paque density-gradient centrifugation was used to isolate PBMCs, with at least 6.5 million per sample. Total RNA was extracted from PBMCs with Trizol reagent, with at least 5.5 micrograms obtained per sample. For every donor, flow cytometry on a PBMC aliquot measured the percentage of naive CD45RAhigh/CD27high T cells. Trimming costs V 2 bases and J 5 bases, and their ends lie 17 bases apart. For CDR1 and CDR2, the germline V gene (reference sequence) lists DFQATT and SNEGSKA. The CDR3 goes from the cysteine to the phenylalanine over 15 residues. Just the 45-base CDR3 DNA is kept, in frame starting at base 1.

What was sequenced was blood. The chain is encoded by TRBV20-1 joined to TRBJ2-3; 5 matching bases give a weak D call of TRBD2. The receptor's source is a man in his sixties in good health. The encoded CDR3 is CSARSSGVAIDTQYF. The DNA sequence is TGCAGTGCTAGATCCTCCGGGGTAGCGATAGATACGCAGTATTTT.